These 5 T cell receptor beta chains were all obtained from the same sample, sequenced in a study of shared T cell receptors in the human thymus. The assay was immunoSEQ multiplex PCR, and TCRdb's table has in-frame clones only and misses some. The data show over 350,000 clones, with approximately 95% seen just once and roughly 0.02% held by the top ten. What was sequenced was thymocytes. Receptors originate from a human donor.

The gene calls are TRBV28 and TRBJ2-7; D tentatively reads TRBD1 or TRBD2 (6 bases each). The CDR3 runs to 15 residues. Trimming took off 7 bases at V and 3 bases at J, with 19 bases between the two ends. Germline loops: CDR1 MDHEN, CDR2 SYDVKM. This CDR3 is CASNLEGGLGYEQYF. The CDR3 nucleotides are TGTGCCAGCAACCTCGAGGGGGGTCTAGGCTACGAGCAGTACTTC. Combining the CDR3 with reference TRBV28 and TRBJ2-7 gives the whole variable domain DVKVTQSSRYLVKRTGEKVFLECVQDMDHENMFWYRQDPGLGLRLIYFSYDVKMKEKGDIPEGYSVSREKKERFSLILESASTNQTSMYLCASNLEGGLGYEQYFGPGTRLTVT.

The chain combines TRBV28 with TRBJ2-3; 9 bases agree with TRBD2. This CDR3 has 17 amino acids. V was clipped by 7 bases and J by 0 bases; unmatched bases: 11. CDR1 and CDR2 (germline): MDHEN, SYDVKM. CDR3 sequence (DNA): TGTGCCAGCACCCCCGGTCCCCTAGCGGGAAGCACAGATACGCAGTATTTT. Its protein is CASTPGPLAGSTDTQYF.

The gene calls are TRBV25-1 and TRBJ2-7; tentatively, D is TRBD1 (6 bases). Germline values: CDR1 MGHDK, CDR2 SYGVNS. This CDR3 is built from 16 residues. Trimming took 1 base from V and 2 from J, leaving 15 bases between them. The CDR3 DNA reads TGTGCCAGCAGTGAATCTTGGACAGTCGAAACCTACGAGCAGTACTTC. Its translation is CASSESWTVETYEQYF.

This chain uses TRBV30 with TRBJ2-1; D is perhaps TRBD2 (6 bases). Trimming took off 3 bases at V and 4 bases at J, with 19 bases between the two ends. CDR3 size: 16 residues. Germline CDR1 GTSNPN, CDR2 SVGIG (reference sequence). The chain's CDR3 is CAWSDLWGLIYNEQFF. The CDR3 nucleotides are TGTGCCTGGAGCGACCTATGGGGACTGATTTACAATGAGCAGTTCTTC.

There are a few counts of this clone. Other nucleotide sequences in the sample specify the same CDR3. The V call is TRBV27, the J call TRBJ2-6, with D unresolved. Deletions cut 4 bases from V and 4 bases from J, with 2 bases between. CDR3 length: 12 residues. The V gene's germline CDR1 is MNHEY and CDR2 SMNVEV (reference sequence). The CDR3: CASSSGANVLTF. CDR3 DNA: TGTGCCAGCAGTTCCGGGGCCAACGTCCTGACTTTC. Combining the CDR3 with reference TRBV27 and TRBJ2-6 gives the whole variable domain EAQVTQNPRYLITVTGKKLTVTCSQNMNHEYMSWYRQDPGLGLRQIYYSMNVEVTDKGDVPEGYKVSRKEKRNFPLILESPSPNQTSLYFCASSSGANVLTFGAGSRLTVL.